The present T cell receptor (beta chain) was sequenced within a study of cytomegalovirus exposure and HLA in healthy donors. Study conclusions and caveats: In the roughly 110 validation repertoires, roughly 94% of cluster scores exceeded 0, per a later analysis.

To note about this clone: The antigen is not known.

Assay used: immunoSEQ multiplex PCR; TCRdb lists only in-frame clones, some missing. The table lists around 200,000 clones, more than 65% of them singletons. This CDR3 contains 15 residues. Germline V lookup: CDR1 SEHNR, CDR2 FQNEAQ (reference sequence). V lost 1 base, J lost 2 bases, and 6 bases lay in between. The V gene is TRBV7-9, the J gene TRBJ1-6; tentative D call: TRBD1 (5 bases). Sequencing was performed on PBMCs. The source is a woman aged 18-29 years in good health and CMV-seropositive. The CDR3 is CASSLGQPYNSPLHF. Here the CDR3 DNA reads TGTGCCAGCAGCTTAGGACAGCCCTATAATTCACCCCTCCACTTT.